This T cell receptor (beta chain) was recorded in a study of beta chain features in type 1 diabetes. Study outcomes and limitations: In type 1 diabetes patients, VDJ junctions had fewer insertions; deletions at these junctions were more frequent.

As concerns this clone: Its target is not known.

The sequenced template was cDNA made from the entire isolated RNA. Libraries were prepared by immunoSEQ multiplex PCR; TCRdb keeps only in-frame clonotypes and omits some of them. The data hold 160,000 or so clones, with around 10% observed a single time. Sampling consisted of one heparinised blood draw per donor, averaging around 100 mL. Stem cell-like memory, regulatory, central memory and naive CD4+ cells were sorted via CD45RO/CCR7/CD25/CD127/CD95/CD27. Sorted populations all had greater than 95% purity. The CDR3 spans 15 residues. Germline V gene lookup returns CDR1 MDHEN and CDR2 SYDVKM. Trimming removed 10 bases from V and 0 bases from J, with 16 bases in between.

This receptor was taken from a man between 18 and 35 years old in good health. The sequencing sample was made of central memory CD4+ T cells from blood. V usage is TRBV28 and J usage is TRBJ1-5; D perhaps matches TRBD1 (6 bases). The CDR3 region is CATTGTSYSNQPQHF. The CDR3 coding sequence is TGTGCCACTACCGGGACATCTTATAGCAATCAGCCCCAGCATTTT.